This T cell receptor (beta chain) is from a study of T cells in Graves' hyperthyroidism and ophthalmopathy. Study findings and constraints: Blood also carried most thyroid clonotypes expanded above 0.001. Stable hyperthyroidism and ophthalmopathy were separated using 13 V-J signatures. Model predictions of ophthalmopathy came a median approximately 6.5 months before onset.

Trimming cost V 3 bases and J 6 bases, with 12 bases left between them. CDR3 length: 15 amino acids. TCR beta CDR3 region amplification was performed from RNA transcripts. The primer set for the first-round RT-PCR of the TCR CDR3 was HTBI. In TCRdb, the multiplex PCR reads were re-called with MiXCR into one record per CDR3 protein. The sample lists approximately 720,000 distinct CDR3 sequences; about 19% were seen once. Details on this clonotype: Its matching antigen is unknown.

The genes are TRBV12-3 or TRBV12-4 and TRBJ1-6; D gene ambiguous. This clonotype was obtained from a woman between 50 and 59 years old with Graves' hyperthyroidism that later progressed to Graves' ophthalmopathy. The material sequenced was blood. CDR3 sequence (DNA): TGTGCCAGCAGTTTCAGTCCCGAGGGTAATTCACCCCTCCACTTT. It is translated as CASSFSPEGNSPLHF.